This is a list of T cell receptor beta chains from one sample in a study of breast tumors, draining lymph nodes, adjacent tissues. TCRdb ran MiXCR on the multiplex PCR reads and lists one entry per CDR3 protein. The sample records around 250,000 distinct CDR3 sequences, under 35% being singletons. Sequencing used axillary lymph node tissue. The receptors were gathered from a female donor with breast cancer. Some clones in this sample may be carry-over from other donors' samples. The CDR3 runs from the conserved cysteine through the conserved F or W.

v_call	cdr3_length	j_call	cdr3_aa
TRBV19	14	TRBJ2-3	CASSNVGGGDTQYF
TRBV5-1	15	TRBJ1-2	CASSTSTGKSYGYTF
TRBV18	14	TRBJ1-3	CASSPADSGNTIYF
TRBV5-1	16	TRBJ2-1	CASSLAGPNYPNEQFF
TRBV11-2	17	TRBJ2-5	CASSLDILAGVGETQYF
TRBV6-1	15	TRBJ1-6	CASSLRQGWDSPLHF
TRBV4-2	19	TRBJ1-6	CASSQEPLKGAFVDSPLHF
TRBV29-1	12	TRBJ2-7	CSVLGRGDEQYF
TRBV12-3/TRBV12-4	12	TRBJ2-7	CASSLGTHEQYF
TRBV12-3/TRBV12-4	16	TRBJ1-6	CASSNGQSSYNSPLHF
TRBV7-2	17	TRBJ2-2	CASRLVSGTYLTGELFF
TRBV12-3/TRBV12-4	16	TRBJ2-2	CASSLVVSLSPGELFF
TRBV19	17	TRBJ2-1	CASSIDRGRGTYNEQFF
TRBV7-9	14	TRBJ2-4	CASSLAVAKNIQYF
TRBV14	16	TRBJ2-1	CASSPLRRGSYNEQFF
TRBV4-2	16	TRBJ2-1	CASSQEASGGRNEQFF
TRBV19	15	TRBJ1-6	CASSVGAVPNSPLHF
TRBV20-1	15	TRBJ1-2	CSARDPWTGDDGYTF
TRBV6-2/TRBV6-3	13	TRBJ1-2	CASGDQGAAGYTF